A selection of T cell receptor beta chains follows, all from one sample in a study of shared clonotypes between healthy human individuals. The data were produced by immunoSEQ multiplex PCR, yet TCRdb's version contains in-frame clones alone and is incomplete. The repertoire includes some 450,000 clones, roughly 80% of them detected once, and about 12% sits in the top ten. Sequenced: PBMCs. These receptors all come from a middle-aged woman in good health. Some clones in this sample may be carry-over from other donors' samples. CDR3s include the opening cysteine and the closing phenylalanine or tryptophan. Fields, in order: D gene, V gene, J gene, clone size, CDR3 DNA, CDR3 protein. A D gene is named only where the DNA matches it firmly. For some rows the clone size is stated as once, few or many, or as a class when expanded; others skip it.

d_call: NA
v_call: TRBV5-1
j_call: TRBJ2-1
clone_size: NA
cdr3_nt: TGCGCCAGCAGCGAGGACACCTACAATGAGCAGTTCTTC
cdr3_aa: CASSEDTYNEQFF

d_call: TRBD1
v_call: TRBV9
j_call: TRBJ1-4
clone_size: NA
cdr3_nt: TGTGCCAGCAGCCTAGGGACAGGGAGGGAAAAACTGTTTTTT
cdr3_aa: CASSLGTGREKLFF

d_call: NA
v_call: TRBV7-9
j_call: TRBJ2-2
clone_size: NA
cdr3_nt: TGTGCCAGCAGCCCCAGGCGTCGGAAGCTGTTTTTT
cdr3_aa: CASSPRRRKLFF

d_call: NA
v_call: TRBV11-2
j_call: TRBJ2-3
clone_size: NA
cdr3_nt: TGTGCCAGCAGCTTGGGGTTAAGGAGGGGCACAGATACGCAGTATTTT
cdr3_aa: CASSLGLRRGTDTQYF

d_call: NA
v_call: TRBV19
j_call: TRBJ2-7
clone_size: NA
cdr3_nt: TGTGCCAGTAGTTATAGAGCACAATTTTACGAGCAGTACTTC
cdr3_aa: CASSYRAQFYEQYF

d_call: NA
v_call: TRBV27
j_call: TRBJ1-2
clone_size: many
cdr3_nt: TGTGCCAGCAGGGGTTCGGGGCAGGGTAGAAGCTACACCTTC
cdr3_aa: CASRGSGQGRSYTF

d_call: TRBD2
v_call: TRBV5-1
j_call: TRBJ2-3
clone_size: NA
cdr3_nt: TGCGCCAGCAGCCAGAGGCCTAGCGGGAGTGCAGATACGCAGTATTTT
cdr3_aa: CASSQRPSGSADTQYF

d_call: NA
v_call: TRBV7-6
j_call: TRBJ1-1
clone_size: NA
cdr3_nt: TGTGCCAGCAGCTCGAGAGGCACTGAAGCTTTCTTT
cdr3_aa: CASSSRGTEAFF

d_call: NA
v_call: TRBV6-5
j_call: TRBJ2-7
clone_size: many
cdr3_nt: TGTGCCAGCAGTTACGGTTTCTCCTACGAGCAGTACTTC
cdr3_aa: CASSYGFSYEQYF

d_call: TRBD1
v_call: TRBV9
j_call: TRBJ1-4
clone_size: NA
cdr3_nt: TGTGCCAGCAGCGTGAGGACAGGGGAGGGTGAAAAACTGTTTTTT
cdr3_aa: CASSVRTGEGEKLFF

d_call: TRBD2
v_call: TRBV5-6
j_call: TRBJ2-7
clone_size: NA
cdr3_nt: TGTGCCAGCAGCATCCCGGGACTAGCGGGAGCCTACGAGCAGTACTTC
cdr3_aa: CASSIPGLAGAYEQYF

d_call: TRBD1
v_call: TRBV19
j_call: TRBJ1-5
clone_size: many
cdr3_nt: TGTGCCAGTAGTATCCTGACAGGGTACAATCAGCCCCAGCATTTT
cdr3_aa: CASSILTGYNQPQHF

d_call: NA
v_call: TRBV5-1
j_call: TRBJ2-3
clone_size: few
cdr3_nt: TGCGCCAGCAGCTTGGTTTTCGCACTCACCCTCACAGATACGCAGTATTTT
cdr3_aa: CASSLVFALTLTDTQYF

d_call: NA
v_call: TRBV19
j_call: TRBJ1-6
clone_size: few
cdr3_nt: TGTGCCAGTGGGAAGACAGGAATGAGGAATTCACCCCTCCACTTT
cdr3_aa: CASGKTGMRNSPLHF

d_call: NA
v_call: TRBV19
j_call: TRBJ2-5
clone_size: once
cdr3_nt: TGTGCCAGTAGTGATCGACAGGGAGGAGAGACCCAGTACTTC
cdr3_aa: CASSDRQGGETQYF